Following are 25 T cell receptor beta chains from one sample sequenced in a study of chemoradiotherapy in HPV16-positive cancers (dated by TCRdb to between 2020 and 2023). Library preparation used the immunoSEQ multiplex PCR assay. Imported from immuneACCESS, the table was reduced by TCRdb to in-frame sequences with V and J called. These copies leave out some clones; in studies compared against another copy, an unresolved V gene accounts for under half, and the cause of the remainder is not known. The sample table shows 20,000 to 25,000 clones, and roughly nine tenths are seen once. The ten biggest clones cover 4.5% of the sample. This specimen was blood, taken from a patient who underwent chemoradiotherapy. The receptors here all came from a human donor with HPV-associated anogenital cancer.

This chain connects TRBV2 to TRBJ2-2, with 8 bases aligning to TRBD2. CDR1 and CDR2 (germline): SNHLY, FYNNEI. V trimming: 6 bases; J trimming: 6 bases; junction bases outside the gene matches: 18. The CDR3 is 18 residues long. The CDR3, as DNA: TGTGCCAGCAGCCCCGGGGGGGGCGGGAGGTATCGGTCCGGGGAGCTGTTTTTT. Protein: CASSPGGGGRYRSGELFF.

This rearrangement joins TRBV19 to TRBJ2-3; 12 bases are shared with TRBD1. The CDR3 is made up of 18 amino acids. Germline CDR1 LNHDA, CDR2 SQIVND (reference sequence). With V trimmed by 3 bases and J by 1 base, 8 bases remained unmatched. The CDR3 protein is CASSIPGTGGEGTDTQYF. In nucleotides, the CDR3 is TGTGCCAGTAGTATCCCCGGGACAGGGGGCGAGGGCACAGATACGCAGTATTTT.

This chain links TRBV7-2 with TRBJ2-3; 8 nucleotides match TRBD2. The germline gives CDR1 SGHTA, CDR2 FQGNSA. The trim removed 2 bases at V and 4 bases at J, leaving 2 bases unmatched. The CDR3 is 14 amino acids. The CDR3 loop reads CASSLSGGPDTQYF. The CDR3 bases are TGTGCCAGCAGCTTAAGCGGGGGACCAGATACGCAGTATTTT.

The chain recombines TRBV7-2 with TRBJ1-3; D remains unclear. V lost 4 bases and J 8 bases, leaving 15 bases between the germline ends. Germline lookup yields CDR1 SGHTA and CDR2 FQGNSA. The CDR3 length is 14 residues. As DNA, the CDR3 is TGTGCCAGCAGCTCCGCGGGAAAATTGGACACCATATATTTT. Protein product: CASSSAGKLDTIYF.

The chain couples TRBV4-1 to TRBJ2-5, with 9 nucleotides matching TRBD2. The V segment lost 1 base and the J segment 1 base; nucleotides outside the gene matches: 7. Germline CDR1 is MGHRA and CDR2 is YSYEKL. The CDR3 runs to 17 residues. The CDR3 nucleotides read TGCGCCAGCAGCCAAGGTAGCGGGGGTCCCGGCCAAGAGACCCAGTACTTC. Residues: CASSQGSGGPGQETQYF.

V usage is TRBV15 and J usage is TRBJ1-1; D perhaps matches TRBD1 (5 bases). Germline loops: CDR1 LNHNV, CDR2 YYDKDF (reference sequence). V dropped 9 bases and J dropped 4 bases, with 12 bases sitting between them. The CDR3 is 12 amino acids. CDR3 sequence: CATNSGGTEAFF. The CDR3 DNA reads as TGTGCCACTAATTCCGGGGGCACTGAAGCTTTCTTT.

V gene TRBV11-3 combines with J gene TRBJ2-1; 16 bases line up with TRBD2. J lost 1 base, V lost 0 bases, and 6 bases had no gene match. The CDR3 covers 20 residues. Germline V gives CDR1 SGHNT, CDR2 YENEEA. In nucleotides, the CDR3 is TGTGCCAGCAGCTTAGAGGGACTAGCGGGAGGGCCGGGTTCCTACAATGAGCAGTTCTTC. It encodes CASSLEGLAGGPGSYNEQFF.

The V call is TRBV6-5, the J call TRBJ2-3; perhaps TRBD2 as D (5 bases). The CDR3 contains 14 residues. The V gene lost 6 bases and the J gene lost 2 bases, with 12 bases spanning the gap. CDR1 is MNHEY, CDR2 SVGAGI, per germline. The DNA of the CDR3 is TGTGCCAGCAGCGACGGGGTTCCCACAGATACGCAGTATTTT. Protein: CASSDGVPTDTQYF.

The genes are TRBV15 and TRBJ1-3; D possibly corresponds to TRBD1 (6 bases). From germline, CDR1 is LNHNV and CDR2 YYDKDF (reference sequence). V was shortened by 2 bases and J by 0 bases, with 11 bases between the two germline ends. The CDR3 covers 16 residues. In nucleotides, the CDR3 is TGTGCCACCAGCAGACCTACAGGGCCCTCTGGAAACACCATATATTTT. It codes for CATSRPTGPSGNTIYF.

This chain joins TRBV19 and TRBJ1-1; D is perhaps TRBD1 (6 bases). The CDR3 runs to 14 residues. Germline lookup yields CDR1 LNHDA and CDR2 SQIVND (reference sequence). V lost 1 base and J lost 7, with 13 bases in between. As DNA, the CDR3 is TGTGCCAGTAGTATAGGGCGGGGGCGAGGTGAAGCTTTCTTT. Residues: CASSIGRGRGEAFF. Filled out from reference TRBV19 and TRBJ1-1, the complete variable domain reads DGGITQSPKYLFRKEGQNVTLSCEQNLNHDAMYWYRQDPGQGLRLIYYSQIVNDFQKGDIAEGYSVSREKKESFPLTVTSAQKNPTAFYLCASSIGRGRGEAFFGQGTRLTVV.

The chain recombines TRBV30 with TRBJ2-3; D tentatively fits TRBD1 or TRBD2 (5 bases each). This CDR3 contains 15 residues. The V end was cut by 2 bases, the J end by 0 bases, with 12 bases between. CDR1 is GTSNPN, CDR2 SVGIG, per germline (reference sequence). The CDR3 here is CAWSNRGVSTDTQYF. The CDR3 DNA is TGTGCCTGGAGTAACAGAGGGGTTAGCACAGATACGCAGTATTTT. Filled out from reference TRBV30 and TRBJ2-3, the complete variable domain reads SQTIHQWPATLVQPVGSPLSLECTVEGTSNPNLYWYRQAAGRGLQLLFYSVGIGQISSEVPQNLSASRPQDRQFILSSKKLLLSDSGFYLCAWSNRGVSTDTQYFGPGTRLTVL.

This clone appeared once. The genes are TRBV7-9 and TRBJ2-7, with 13 positions matching TRBD2. The CDR3 has 17 amino acids. J was trimmed by 3 bases and V by 1 base; bases with no gene match: 6. The germline V gene has CDR1 SEHNR and CDR2 FQNEAQ (reference sequence). The CDR3 nucleotides are TGTGCCAGCAGCTTAGATCCCTGGACTAGCGGGAGCTACGAGCAGTACTTC. Its translation: CASSLDPWTSGSYEQYF.

This clone has a single count. The chain uses TRBV28 and TRBJ1-3; TRBD1 matches 9 bases. Losses at the gene ends were 7 bases for V and 4 bases for J; bases not matched to a gene: 17. Germline V gives CDR1 MDHEN, CDR2 SYDVKM. The CDR3 totals 18 residues. CDR3 DNA sequence: TGTGCCAGCAATTCACCGGGACAGGGACGTGTCAACGGAAACACCATATATTTT. The encoded protein is CASNSPGQGRVNGNTIYF.

This chain joins TRBV25-1 and TRBJ2-5; D gene uncertain. This CDR3 contains 10 residues. The germline CDR1 and CDR2 sequences are MGHDK and SYGVNS. V was cut by 8 bases and J by 5 bases, with 6 bases left in between. The CDR3 sequence is CASLGETQYF. The DNA for the CDR3 is TGTGCCAGCCTGGGGGAGACCCAGTACTTC.

The chain is built from TRBV14 and TRBJ2-5; weak D call: TRBD1 (6 bases). Germline values: CDR1 SGHDN, CDR2 FVKESK. V was pared by 0 bases and J by 5 bases, with 10 bases between. The length of the CDR3 is 14 residues. The CDR3 DNA follows: TGTGCCAGCAGCCAAGATACAGGGACGGAGACCCAGTACTTC. It codes for CASSQDTGTETQYF.

This clone was seen a handful of times. The chain recombines TRBV12-5 with TRBJ2-7; the D gene is possibly TRBD2 (5 bases). The CDR3 totals 12 residues. The V end was cut by 4 bases, the J end by 7 bases, with 11 bases between. Germline V gives CDR1 LGHNT, CDR2 FRNRAP. The CDR3 sequence is CASGWAGEEQYF. CDR3 in DNA: TGTGCTAGTGGTTGGGCCGGGGAGGAGCAGTACTTC.

This chain connects TRBV5-4 to TRBJ1-1; tentatively, D is TRBD1 (6 bases). V shed 4 bases and J shed 7 bases, with 20 bases lying between them. The germline CDR1 and CDR2 sequences are SGHNT and YYREEE (reference sequence). CDR3 length: 15 residues. CDR3 loop: CASSSAGALGSEAFF. The CDR3 region has the DNA TGTGCCAGCAGCAGTGCAGGGGCCCTAGGGAGTGAAGCTTTCTTT.

The genes are TRBV15 and TRBJ1-1; no clear D. CDR3 length: 16 amino acids. The V end was cut by 3 bases, the J end by 0 bases, with 14 bases between. The germline V gene encodes CDR1 LNHNV and CDR2 YYDKDF (reference sequence). Here the CDR3 reads CATSRPEGLMNTEAFF. Written as DNA, the CDR3 is TGTGCCACCAGCAGGCCGGAGGGCCTCATGAACACTGAAGCTTTCTTT.

The CDR3 region has the DNA TGTGCCAGCAGCTCGGGACGGTACAATGAGCAGTTCTTC. It specifies CASSSGRYNEQFF. The chain carries TRBV5-5 and TRBJ2-1; D assignment may be TRBD1 or TRBD2 (5 bases each). This CDR3 spans 13 amino acids. Germline V gene lookup returns CDR1 SGHKS and CDR2 YYEKEE (reference sequence). Trimming shortened V by 3 bases and J by 4 bases, and 8 bases separated the two germline ends.

The CDR3: CASSRERQETQYF. The CDR3 DNA reads as TGCGCCAGCAGCCGAGAGAGACAAGAGACCCAGTACTTC. The rearrangement links TRBV4-3 to TRBJ2-5; D is ambiguous. V lost 4 bases and J 2 bases, leaving 8 bases between the germline ends. The germline V gene encodes CDR1 LGHNA and CDR2 YSLEER. The CDR3 sequence is 13 residues long.

The CDR3 DNA sequence: TGTGCCAGCAGTATGACAGCGGCCGGGACCCAGTACTTC. This codes for CASSMTAAGTQYF. The chain carries TRBV6-5 and TRBJ2-5; either TRBD1 or TRBD2 may supply D (5 bases each). This CDR3 contains 13 residues. Trimming took off 5 bases at V and 7 bases at J, with 14 bases between the two ends. CDR1 is MNHEY and CDR2 is SVGAGI in the germline V gene.

The rearrangement uses TRBV6-1 and TRBJ2-2; TRBD1 matches 9 bases. Germline lookup yields CDR1 MNHNS and CDR2 SASEGT. V shed 6 bases and J 7 bases; nucleotides not matched to a gene: 6. The CDR3 is made up of 14 amino acids. The CDR3 sequence: CASRRDREIGELFF. The CDR3 nucleotides read TGTGCCAGCAGACGGGACAGGGAGATCGGGGAGCTGTTTTTT.

The gene calls are TRBV7-6 and TRBJ1-1; D possibly corresponds to TRBD1 (6 bases). CDR1 is SGHVS, CDR2 FNYEAQ, per germline. This CDR3 comprises 14 residues. The V gene lost 8 bases and the J gene lost 5 bases, with 18 bases spanning the gap. DNA of the CDR3: TGTGCCAGCTCGAAAGGGGGGCTGGGAACTGAAGCTTTCTTT. This encodes CASSKGGLGTEAFF.

The V gene is TRBV6-1, the J gene TRBJ1-2, with 9 nucleotides matching TRBD1. Germline V CDR1 and CDR2: MNHNS, SASEGT. Unmatched junction bases numbered 3, after V lost 3 bases and J lost 4 bases. The CDR3 loop spans 14 amino acids. CDR3 sequence (DNA): TGTGCCAGCAGTGAGGGACAGGGAGCCTATGGCTACACCTTC. It translates to CASSEGQGAYGYTF.

V and J are TRBV5-1 and TRBJ2-7, with D unclear. The V gene's germline CDR1 is SGHRS and CDR2 YFSETQ. Deletions cut 0 bases from V and 4 bases from J, with 8 bases between. The CDR3 sequence is 13 residues long. CDR3 DNA: TGCGCCAGCAGCTTGGACGGGTGGTACGAGCAGTACTTC. Amino acids: CASSLDGWYEQYF. The whole variable domain, remainder taken from reference TRBV5-1 and TRBJ2-7, is KAGVTQTPRYLIKTRGQQVTLSCSPISGHRSVSWYQQTPGQGLQFLFEYFSETQRNKGNFPGRFSGRQFSNSRSEMNVSTLELGDSALYLCASSLDGWYEQYFGPGTRLTVT.